Listed here are 10 T cell receptor beta chains from one sample, sequenced in a study of T cell responses to AZD1222 COVID-19 vaccine. Assay used: immunoSEQ multiplex PCR; TCRdb lists only in-frame clones, some missing. The profile covers about 140,000 clones, with roughly 90% appearing a single time and approximately 4.8% taken by the ten largest. Sequenced material: peripheral blood, taken on day 0 of AZD1222 vaccination. The receptors were sampled from an adult in good health.

The V gene is TRBV28, the J gene TRBJ1-4; no reliable D call. Trimming removed 5 bases from V and 8 bases from J, with 15 bases in between. CDR1 is MDHEN and CDR2 is SYDVKM in the germline V gene. CDR3 length: 14 amino acids. Here the CDR3 DNA reads TGTGCCAGCAGTCAAGTCTATAATGAAGAAAAACTGTTTTTT. This codes for CASSQVYNEEKLFF.

A few counts support this clone. The chain is built from TRBV12-3 or TRBV12-4 and TRBJ1-5; perhaps TRBD1 as D (6 bases). This CDR3 comprises 13 residues. The germline V and J ends were trimmed by 6 bases and 4 bases, with 10 bases remaining between them. The CDR3 loop is CASRNTGNQPQHF. For the CDR3, the DNA is TGTGCCAGCAGGAATACAGGGAATCAGCCCCAGCATTTT.

This sequence joins TRBV28 and TRBJ2-3; the match to TRBD2 covers 7 bases. The CDR3 is 17 residues long. Trimming removed 5 bases from V and 2 bases from J; junction bases left unmatched: 13. Germline V gene lookup returns CDR1 MDHEN and CDR2 SYDVKM. The CDR3 spells CASSQPGTILNTDTQYF. CDR3 in DNA: TGTGCCAGCAGTCAACCCGGGACTATACTAAACACAGATACGCAGTATTTT.

The chain is built from TRBV7-9 and TRBJ1-2; D is possibly TRBD1 (6 bases). This CDR3 is 16 amino acids long. The V gene lost 1 base and the J gene lost 6 bases, with 18 bases spanning the gap. Germline assignment: CDR1 SEHNR and CDR2 FQNEAQ (reference sequence). The CDR3: CASSLGEGHRLHGYTF. Here the CDR3 DNA reads TGTGCCAGCAGCTTAGGCGAGGGACACCGACTACATGGCTACACCTTC.

The CDR3 reads CGLRRDGYTGELFF. Here the CDR3 DNA reads TGTGGGCTTCGGCGGGACGGTTACACCGGGGAGCTGTTTTTT. This chain links TRBV6-5 with TRBJ2-2, with D perhaps TRBD2 (6 bases). There are 14 residues in the CDR3. Germline V lookup: CDR1 MNHEY, CDR2 SVGAGI.

The chain links TRBV7-2 to TRBJ2-5; TRBD1 or TRBD2 may be the D gene (5 bases each). V was trimmed by 5 bases and J by 0 bases, leaving 13 bases between them. Germline assignment: CDR1 SGHTA and CDR2 FQGNSA. The CDR3 extends over 15 amino acids. The CDR3 protein is CASSPEGPYQETQYF. The CDR3 DNA follows: TGTGCCAGCAGCCCTGAGGGACCTTACCAAGAGACCCAGTACTTC.

The genes are TRBV7-2 and TRBJ2-2; D may match TRBD1 or TRBD2 (6 bases each). This CDR3 contains 16 residues. V was cut by 7 bases and J by 1 base, with 16 bases left in between. Germline V lookup: CDR1 SGHTA, CDR2 FQGNSA. CDR3 sequence reads: CASISSGALNTGELFF. The CDR3 coding sequence is TGTGCCAGCATTTCGTCGGGGGCCTTGAACACCGGGGAGCTGTTTTTT.

The chain combines TRBV7-9 with TRBJ2-7; unclear D gene. The CDR3 has 10 amino acids. Per germline, CDR1 SEHNR and CDR2 FQNEAQ (reference sequence). V was cut by 1 base and J by 5 bases, with 0 bases left in between. The CDR3 loop reads CASSLDEQYF. CDR3 nucleotides: TGTGCCAGCAGCTTAGACGAGCAGTACTTC.

The rearrangement uses TRBV19 and TRBJ1-2; D possibly corresponds to TRBD1 (5 bases). Germline-derived CDR1 and CDR2 are LNHDA and SQIVND (reference sequence). The CDR3 runs to 14 residues. V lost 4 bases and J 7 bases, leaving 16 bases between the germline ends. CDR3 nucleotide sequence: TGTGCCAGTAGTAGCCAGGGCCGAATAGGTGGCTACACCTTC. Encoded protein: CASSSQGRIGGYTF.

In its sample, this clone was seen once. The chain links TRBV19 to TRBJ2-3; 7 bases fit TRBD1. V was pared by 1 base and J by 0 bases, with 4 bases of the junction left unmatched. Germline CDR1 LNHDA, CDR2 SQIVND (reference sequence). The CDR3 loop spans 16 amino acids. The CDR3 reads CASSIGQGTSTDTQYF. The CDR3 nucleotides are TGTGCCAGTAGTATAGGACAGGGAACCAGCACAGATACGCAGTATTTT.